This TCR beta chain was identified in a study of T cell changes during pregnancy in multiple sclerosis. This CDR3 is 15 amino acids long. Unmatched junction bases numbered 12, after V lost 4 bases and J lost 7 bases. Germline CDR1 reads LNHDA; CDR2 reads SQIVND (reference sequence). Clones were read by immunoSEQ multiplex PCR, and TCRdb kept only the in-frame ones, dropping some. The data contain roughly 57,000 clones, 70% to 90% of them singletons. The sample holds a few counts of this clone. The chain is built from TRBV19 and TRBJ1-2; 7 positions match TRBD1. This clonotype was sampled from a female donor with multiple sclerosis, enrolled in a pregnancy study. The source material was peripheral blood, sampled in the first trimester of pregnancy. CDR3 DNA sequence: TGTGCCAGTAGTACGGCAGGGGGTGCGCCGCGTGGCTACACCTTC. Protein sequence: CASSTAGGAPRGYTF.